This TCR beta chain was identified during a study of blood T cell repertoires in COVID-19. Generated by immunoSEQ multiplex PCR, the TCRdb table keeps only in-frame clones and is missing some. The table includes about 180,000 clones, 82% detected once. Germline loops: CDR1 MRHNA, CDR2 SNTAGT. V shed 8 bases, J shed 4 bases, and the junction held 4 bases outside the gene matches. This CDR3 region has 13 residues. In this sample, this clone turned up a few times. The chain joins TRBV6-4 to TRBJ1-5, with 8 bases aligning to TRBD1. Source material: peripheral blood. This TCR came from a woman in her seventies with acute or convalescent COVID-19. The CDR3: CASPGQDNQPQHF. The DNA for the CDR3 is TGTGCCAGCCCGGGACAGGATAATCAGCCCCAGCATTTT.